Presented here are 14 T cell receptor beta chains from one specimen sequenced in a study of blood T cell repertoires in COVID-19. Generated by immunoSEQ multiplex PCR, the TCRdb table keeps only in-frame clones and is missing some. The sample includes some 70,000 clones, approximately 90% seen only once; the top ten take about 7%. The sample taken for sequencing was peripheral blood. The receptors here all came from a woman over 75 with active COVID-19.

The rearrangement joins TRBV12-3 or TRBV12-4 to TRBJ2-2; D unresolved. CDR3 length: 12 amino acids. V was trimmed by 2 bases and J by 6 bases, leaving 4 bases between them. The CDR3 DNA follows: TGTGCCAGCAGTTTATCCGCCGGGGAGCTGTTTTTT. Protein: CASSLSAGELFF.

Written as DNA, the CDR3 is TGTGCCAGTAGTACAGGGACAGGTCTCCAGCCCCAGCATTTT. As protein: CASSTGTGLQPQHF. The chain links TRBV19 to TRBJ1-5; TRBD1 matches at 8 bases. V was pared by 4 bases and J by 7 bases, with 6 bases of the junction left unmatched. This CDR3 is built from 14 residues. The germline V gene encodes CDR1 LNHDA and CDR2 SQIVND (reference sequence).

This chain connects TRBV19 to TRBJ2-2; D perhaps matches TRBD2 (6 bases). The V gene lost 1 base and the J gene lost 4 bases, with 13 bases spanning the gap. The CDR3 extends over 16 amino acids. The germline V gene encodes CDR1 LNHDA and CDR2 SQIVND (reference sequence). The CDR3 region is CASSIGRGGGTGELFF. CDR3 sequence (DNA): TGTGCCAGTAGTATAGGTCGGGGAGGTGGCACCGGGGAGCTGTTTTTT.

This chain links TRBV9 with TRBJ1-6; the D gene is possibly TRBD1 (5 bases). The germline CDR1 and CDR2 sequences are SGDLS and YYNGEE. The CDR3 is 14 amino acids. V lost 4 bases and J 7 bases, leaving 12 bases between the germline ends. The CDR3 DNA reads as TGTGCCAGCAGCCTTGGACACTTGAATTCACCCCTCCACTTT. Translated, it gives CASSLGHLNSPLHF.

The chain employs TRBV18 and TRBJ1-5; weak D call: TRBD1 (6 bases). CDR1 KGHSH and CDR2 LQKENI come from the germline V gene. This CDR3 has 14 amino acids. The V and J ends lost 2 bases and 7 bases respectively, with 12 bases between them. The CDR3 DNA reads TGTGCCAGCTCACCATCCCAGGGGAAACAGCCCCAGCATTTT. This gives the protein CASSPSQGKQPQHF.

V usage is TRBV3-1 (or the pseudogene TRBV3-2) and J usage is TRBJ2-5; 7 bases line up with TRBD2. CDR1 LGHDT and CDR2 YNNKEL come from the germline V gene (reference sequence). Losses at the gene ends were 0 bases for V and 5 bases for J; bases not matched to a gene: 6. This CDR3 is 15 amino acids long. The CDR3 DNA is TGTGCCAGCAGCCAAGACCGTTACGGGAGGGAGACCCAGTACTTC. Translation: CASSQDRYGRETQYF.

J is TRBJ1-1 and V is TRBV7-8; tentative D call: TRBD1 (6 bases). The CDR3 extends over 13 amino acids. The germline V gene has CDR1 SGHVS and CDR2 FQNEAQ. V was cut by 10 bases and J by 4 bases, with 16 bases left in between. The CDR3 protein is CAITDSLGTEAFF. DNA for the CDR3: TGTGCCATCACGGACAGCTTGGGCACTGAAGCTTTCTTT.

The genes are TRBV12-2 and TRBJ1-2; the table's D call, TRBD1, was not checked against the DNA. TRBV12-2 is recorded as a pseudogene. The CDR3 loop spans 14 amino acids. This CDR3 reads CASRLTGQLYGYTF. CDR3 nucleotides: TGTGCAAGTCGCCTTACCGGACAGCTCTATGGCTACACCTTC.

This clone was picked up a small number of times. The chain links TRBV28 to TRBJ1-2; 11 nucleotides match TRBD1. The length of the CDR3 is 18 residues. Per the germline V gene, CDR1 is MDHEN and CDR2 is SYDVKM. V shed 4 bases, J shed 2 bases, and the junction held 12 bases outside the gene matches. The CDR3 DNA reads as TGTGCCAGCAGTTCCATACTCAGGACAGGGGGCGCAAACTATGGCTACACCTTC. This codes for CASSSILRTGGANYGYTF.

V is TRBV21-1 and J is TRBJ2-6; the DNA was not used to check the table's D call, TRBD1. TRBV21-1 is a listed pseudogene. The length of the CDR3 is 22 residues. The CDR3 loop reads CASSKAGVVSRILSSGANVLTF. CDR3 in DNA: TGTGCCAGCAGCAAGGCAGGGGTTGTCTCCAGGATTCTCTCCTCTGGGGCCAACGTCCTGACTTTC.

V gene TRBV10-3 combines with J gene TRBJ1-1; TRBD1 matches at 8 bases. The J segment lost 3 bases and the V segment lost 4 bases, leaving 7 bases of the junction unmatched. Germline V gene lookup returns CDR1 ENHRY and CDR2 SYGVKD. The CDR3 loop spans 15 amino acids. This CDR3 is CAISGETGAYTEAFF. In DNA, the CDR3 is TGTGCCATCAGTGGGGAGACAGGGGCTTACACTGAAGCTTTCTTT.

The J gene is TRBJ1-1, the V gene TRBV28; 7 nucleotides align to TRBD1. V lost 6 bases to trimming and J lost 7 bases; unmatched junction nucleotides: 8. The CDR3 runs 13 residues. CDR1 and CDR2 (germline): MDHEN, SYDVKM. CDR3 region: CASRRQGSVEAFF. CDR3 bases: TGTGCCAGCAGGAGACAGGGTTCGGTTGAAGCTTTCTTT.

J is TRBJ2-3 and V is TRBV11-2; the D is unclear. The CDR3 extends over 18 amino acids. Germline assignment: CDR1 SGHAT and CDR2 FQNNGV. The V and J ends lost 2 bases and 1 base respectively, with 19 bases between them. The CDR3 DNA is TGTGCCAGCAGCTTACTCGCAGGCCCCCAAACTGGCACAGATACGCAGTATTTT. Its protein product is CASSLLAGPQTGTDTQYF.

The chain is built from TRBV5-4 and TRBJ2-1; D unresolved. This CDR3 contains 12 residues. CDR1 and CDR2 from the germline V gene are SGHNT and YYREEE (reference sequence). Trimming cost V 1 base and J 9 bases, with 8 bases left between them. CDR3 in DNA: TGTGCCAGCAGCTTGATAGCCGGTGAGCAGTTCTTC. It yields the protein CASSLIAGEQFF. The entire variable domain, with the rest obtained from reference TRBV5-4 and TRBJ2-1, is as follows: ETGVTQSPTHLIKTRGQQVTLRCSSQSGHNTVSWYQQALGQGPQFIFQYYREEENGRGNFPPRFSGLQFPNYSSELNVNALELDDSALYLCASSLIAGEQFFGPGTRLTVL.